The entry below gives a single T cell receptor (beta chain) sequence along with its context. The target antigen is unknown. A much more abundant neighbour one base away suggests this may be a read error. Germline V lookup: CDR1 MNHEY, CDR2 SVGAGI. The CDR3 covers 13 residues. This specimen belongs to a study of T cells in Graves' hyperthyroidism and ophthalmopathy. Amplification yielded TCR beta CDR3 regions, with RNA transcripts as the source. A first-round RT-PCR of the TCR CDR3 used the HTBI primer set. Each CDR3 protein is one row after TCRdb ran MiXCR on the multiplex PCR reads. The table has about 700,000 distinct CDR3 sequences, 14% seen once. Whole-study findings and limits: From stable hyperthyroidism, ophthalmopathy was set apart by a 13 V-J model.

The genes are TRBV6-5 and TRBJ2-7, with D unclear. The J call may be faulty, since TRBJ2-1 better matches the DNA end. This clonotype was obtained from a woman aged 18-35 years with Graves' hyperthyroidism. The source material was blood. CDR3 nucleotides: TGTGCCAGCAGTTACTCGATGGTGCACGAGCAGTTCTTC. Translating it yields CASSYSMVHEQFF.